The 17 T cell receptor beta chains reported below all come from one sample, sequenced in a study of cytomegalovirus exposure and HLA in healthy donors. This PCR relied on a set of 60 Vbeta primers and 13 Jbeta primers. Repertoires were generated with immunoSEQ multiplex PCR, while TCRdb's copy carries only in-frame clones and drops some. The sample includes 140,000 or so clones, 78% of them seen just once. Specimen: PBMCs. The receptors were gathered from a female donor in good health and CMV-seronegative.

The chain links TRBV7-8 to TRBJ1-1, with D unresolved. The length of the CDR3 is 13 residues. The germline CDR1 and CDR2 sequences are SGHVS and FQNEAQ. V was trimmed by 5 bases and J by 1 base, leaving 8 bases between them. CDR3 residues: CASSRHRNTEAFF. Here the CDR3 DNA reads TGTGCCAGCAGCCGACATAGGAACACTGAAGCTTTCTTT.

V usage is TRBV2 and J usage is TRBJ2-1; D remains ambiguous. Per germline, CDR1 SNHLY and CDR2 FYNNEI. This CDR3 has 14 amino acids. V was trimmed by 6 bases and J by 0 bases, leaving 9 bases between them. This CDR3 reads CASRYEVSYNEQFF. The CDR3 DNA reads as TGTGCCAGCAGATACGAGGTCTCCTACAATGAGCAGTTCTTC.

This clone was detected a few times. The CDR3 sequence: CASSQILEAFF. The CDR3 nucleotides are TGTGCCAGCAGCCAAATTCTAGAGGCTTTCTTT. This chain connects TRBV7-2 to TRBJ1-1; D gene unclear. Germline CDR1 SGHTA, CDR2 FQGNSA. V was clipped by 5 bases and J by 11 bases, with 12 bases between them. The CDR3 is 11 residues long.

This clone was seen more than once but under ten times. The CDR3 DNA sequence: TGTGCCAGCGTCGCCGGGGGGGCCCTCGGCGAGCAGTACTTC. This gives the protein CASVAGGALGEQYF. This chain joins TRBV7-9 and TRBJ2-7; 8 nucleotides line up with TRBD2. The germline V gene has CDR1 SEHNR and CDR2 FQNEAQ (reference sequence). The CDR3 runs 14 residues. Germline trimming cut 8 bases from V and 6 bases from J; bases unmatched to any gene: 12.

The rearrangement links TRBV28 to TRBJ1-4, with 7 bases matching TRBD1. This CDR3 spans 16 amino acids. With V trimmed by 6 bases and J by 5 bases, 12 bases remained unmatched. Germline V lookup: CDR1 MDHEN, CDR2 SYDVKM. The CDR3 DNA reads as TGTGCCAGCAGCGCGTTTTCGAGGGGGCAAAATGAAAAACTGTTTTTT. Protein: CASSAFSRGQNEKLFF.

The chain couples TRBV29-1 to TRBJ2-1; TRBD1 matches 11 bases. Germline V gives CDR1 SQVTM, CDR2 ANQGSEA. V dropped 7 bases and J dropped 7; count of bases not matched to a gene: 9. CDR3 size: 14 residues. Here the CDR3 reads CSALGDRGTNEQFF. In nucleotides, the CDR3 is TGCAGCGCACTAGGGGACAGGGGGACGAATGAGCAGTTCTTC.

On this clone: Other DNA sequences from this sample encode an identical CDR3 as well. The chain couples TRBV10-2 to TRBJ2-7; D remains unclear. Germline V gene data show CDR1 as WSHSY and CDR2 as SAAADI. V lost 4 bases to trimming and J lost 2 bases, with 3 bases between them. The CDR3 has 11 residues. DNA of the CDR3: TGCGCCAGCAGTGCCGCCTACGAGCAGTACTTC. Residues: CASSAAYEQYF.

The chain is built from TRBV21-1 and TRBJ1-1. TRBV21-1 has pseudogene status. There are 13 residues in the CDR3. The CDR3 here is CASRGGSPPEAFF. The CDR3 DNA is TGTGCCAGCAGGGGGGGGAGTCCCCCTGAAGCTTTCTTT.

This chain uses TRBV25-1 with TRBJ1-5; the match to TRBD1 covers 10 bases. J was trimmed by 1 base and V by 7 bases; bases with no gene match: 1. The CDR3 is 14 residues long. CDR1 MGHDK and CDR2 SYGVNS come from the germline V gene. CDR3: CASKGQGSNQPQHF. The CDR3 nucleotides are TGTGCCAGCAAGGGACAGGGGAGCAATCAGCCCCAGCATTTT.

The chain joins TRBV28 to TRBJ2-3; D possibly corresponds to TRBD1 (6 bases). CDR1 and CDR2 from the germline V gene are MDHEN and SYDVKM. Trimming took off 3 bases at V and 0 bases at J, with 16 bases between the two ends. This CDR3 has 17 residues. This CDR3 is CASSFGRGGSSTDTQYF. In DNA, the CDR3 is TGTGCCAGCAGTTTCGGCAGGGGTGGGTCGAGCACAGATACGCAGTATTTT.

The genes are TRBV6-1 and TRBJ2-1; tentatively, D is TRBD1 (6 bases). CDR3 length: 15 residues. Per germline, CDR1 MNHNS and CDR2 SASEGT. Deletions cut 3 bases from V and 4 bases from J, with 13 bases between. CDR3 sequence: CASSDADSTYNEQFF. The DNA for the CDR3 is TGTGCCAGCAGTGACGCGGACAGCACATACAATGAGCAGTTCTTC.

This clone was counted a single time. One end of the junction fails to match germline, which may point to a read error. The rearrangement joins TRBV7-7 to TRBJ1-3; D ambiguous. This CDR3 is built from 13 residues. Germline V gives CDR1 SSHAT, CDR2 FNYEAQ (reference sequence). The CDR3 loop reads CASSLNPGNTIYF. In nucleotides, the CDR3 is TGTGCTAGCAGCTTAAATCCGGGGAACACCATATATTTT.

The chain couples TRBV11-3 to TRBJ2-1, with a weak D call TRBD1 (5 bases). V shed 2 bases and J shed 8 bases, with 10 bases lying between them. The CDR3 totals 13 residues. Germline lookup yields CDR1 SGHNT and CDR2 YENEEA. The chain's CDR3 is CASSLQGLDEQFF. The CDR3 coding sequence is TGTGCCAGCAGCTTACAGGGCTTGGATGAGCAGTTCTTC.

In this sample, this clone turned up a few times. This sequence joins TRBV2 and TRBJ2-7; 10 nucleotides line up with TRBD1. This CDR3 has 14 residues. Trimming removed 6 bases from V and 3 bases from J; junction bases left unmatched: 5. The germline gives CDR1 SNHLY, CDR2 FYNNEI. CDR3 sequence (DNA): TGTGCCAGCAGCGGACAGGGGGATGGCTACGAGCAGTACTTC. Protein: CASSGQGDGYEQYF.

This clone showed up just once. This sequence joins TRBV5-4 and TRBJ2-1; TRBD2 might be the D (7 bases). Germline assignment: CDR1 SGHNT and CDR2 YYREEE (reference sequence). The CDR3 runs to 16 residues. Trimming shortened V by 3 bases and J by 0 bases, and 13 bases separated the two germline ends. The CDR3 protein is CASSWGGHVSYNEQFF. The CDR3 nucleotides are TGTGCCAGCAGCTGGGGGGGACACGTCTCCTACAATGAGCAGTTCTTC.

This clone has more than one count but fewer than ten. The chain joins TRBV5-5 to TRBJ1-5; D not resolved. V was shortened by 4 bases and J by 0 bases, with 14 bases between the two germline ends. The CDR3 spans 16 residues. The germline gives CDR1 SGHKS, CDR2 YYEKEE (reference sequence). The CDR3 DNA reads as TGTGCCAGCAGCCCCCAGGCAGCTATTAGCAATCAGCCCCAGCATTTT. This translates into CASSPQAAISNQPQHF. Together with reference TRBV5-5 and TRBJ1-5, the CDR3 gives the full variable domain: DAGVTQSPTHLIKTRGQQVTLRCSPISGHKSVSWYQQVLGQGPQFIFQYYEKEERGRGNFPDRFSARQFPNYSSELNVNALLLGDSALYLCASSPQAAISNQPQHFGDGTRLSIL.

The sample holds many counts of this clone. The chain couples TRBV10-3 to TRBJ2-7; 7 nucleotides agree with TRBD2. The V segment lost 2 bases and the J segment 7 bases; nucleotides outside the gene matches: 11. This CDR3 region has 15 residues. Germline V gene sequence: CDR1 ENHRY, CDR2 SYGVKD. The CDR3 DNA sequence: TGTGCCATCAGTGAGGGGACGGGGGGAAAGGGAGAGCAGTACTTC. Translation gives CAISEGTGGKGEQYF.